The text below deals with one T cell receptor beta chain. The data originate from a study of blood T cell repertoires in COVID-19. Clones were sequenced by immunoSEQ multiplex PCR, and TCRdb holds only the in-frame ones, with some missing. Counted here are around 300,000 clones, about 90% occurring once; the ten biggest clones make up 1.9%. Germline V gives CDR1 SGHDT, CDR2 YYEEEE. The CDR3 loop spans 17 amino acids. V shed 1 base, J shed 7 bases, and the junction held 14 bases outside the gene matches. The sequenced sample was PBMCs or T cells enriched from blood (not recorded which). This sequence was found in a woman in her sixties or seventies who had recovered from COVID-19. The J gene is TRBJ1-2, the V gene TRBV5-6, with 9 nucleotides matching TRBD1. The CDR3 nucleotides read TGTGCCAGCAGCTTGTGGGGACAGGGAGGAGGCATTGCTGGCTACACCTTC. Translated: CASSLWGQGGGIAGYTF.